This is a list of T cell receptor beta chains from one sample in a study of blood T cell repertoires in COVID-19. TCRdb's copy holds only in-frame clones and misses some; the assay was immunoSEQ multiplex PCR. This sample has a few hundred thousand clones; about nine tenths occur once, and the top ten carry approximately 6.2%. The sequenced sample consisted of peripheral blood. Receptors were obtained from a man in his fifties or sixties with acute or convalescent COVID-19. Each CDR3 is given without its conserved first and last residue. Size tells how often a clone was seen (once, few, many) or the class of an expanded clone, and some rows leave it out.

ASSRTGVLSYNEQF,.,TRBV7-2,TRBJ2-1
ASSLQGAPDYGYT,.,TRBV3-1/TRBV3-2,TRBJ1-2
ASSRTGANEKLF,.,TRBV6-5,TRBJ1-4
AISDRGRVGELF,few,TRBV10-3,TRBJ2-2
ASIPDRVSGNTIY,few,TRBV2,TRBJ1-3
ASRPSRGRGGNQPQH,.,TRBV6-2/TRBV6-3,TRBJ1-5
ASSLPVQMAGELF,.,TRBV7-9,TRBJ2-2
ASRGPGTAYEQY,few,TRBV7-2,TRBJ2-7
ATSDLRVRGYT,.,TRBV24-1,TRBJ1-2
ASSRRSGGTDTQY,.,TRBV18,TRBJ2-3
AWGLGVETQY,.,TRBV30,TRBJ2-5
ASSFTRSSPLH,.,TRBV27,TRBJ1-6
ASSETGITNEKLF,.,TRBV25-1,TRBJ1-4
ASSSISGRRSDEQY,.,TRBV6-5,TRBJ2-7
ASSDWGGDNQPQH,.,TRBV25-1,TRBJ1-5
AWTLRGTYGYT,.,TRBV30,TRBJ1-2
ASSHPQGSLSYEQY,.,TRBV3-1/TRBV3-2,TRBJ2-7
AWSALTSAQETQY,.,TRBV30,TRBJ2-5
ASSAPGQGGGEQY,.,TRBV25-1,TRBJ2-7
ASSLGAGPQPQH,.,TRBV27,TRBJ1-5
ASSPRALGNEQF,.,TRBV6-5,TRBJ2-1
ASRSTGENQPQH,.,TRBV28,TRBJ1-5
ASSLASSSEQY,.,TRBV5-4,TRBJ2-7
ASSIRDRGSPLH,.,TRBV9,TRBJ1-6
ASRNAGGTDTQY,.,TRBV19,TRBJ2-3
ASSQDILAGPGSEQY,.,TRBV3-1/TRBV3-2,TRBJ2-7
ASRSWDKFYNSPLH,.,TRBV5-8,TRBJ1-6
ASSLRVGSIPYEQY,.,TRBV28,TRBJ2-7
ASSSGQGAVNEQF,.,TRBV7-3,TRBJ2-1
ASSYPGLAGGFEETQY,once,TRBV6-2/TRBV6-3,TRBJ2-5
ATSRDLSGNYEQY,once,TRBV15,TRBJ2-7
ASSVRLAGAYEF,.,TRBV2,TRBJ2-1